This T cell receptor (beta chain) was observed in a study of chronic HIV infection and antiretroviral therapy (dated by TCRdb to between 2014 and 2017). The library was generated by 5' RACE. This sample was sequenced with an Illumina MiSeq. TCRdb trimmed the raw reads at Q25, called clones with MiXCR and kept productive beta chains. Identical CDR3 proteins give one entry, which carries the most common genes and DNA. The sample data list 45,000 to 55,000 distinct CDR3 sequences, and about 18% of these were observed just once. The ten largest clones represent over 2.5% of the sample. This clonotype was counted between two and nine times. Which antigen it targets is not known. It has no much larger one-base neighbor in the sample; base qualities were not kept. Sequenced sample: peripheral blood. The origin of this receptor is an adult who had HIV and had not received antiretroviral therapy, or was an uninfected healthy control (not recorded which).

In nucleotide form, the sequence is TGTGCCAGCAGTTTAAGTCTTGGGGGAGGGACTTCTGATGAGCAGTTCTTC. Its protein reads: CASSLSLGGGTSDEQFF. The chain links TRBV12-3 or TRBV12-4 with TRBJ2-1; 7 bases in between match TRBD2. The germline V and J ends show losses of 2 bases and 8 bases respectively, and no gene match explains 15 bases of the junction. The CDR3 sequence holds 17 residues, the cysteine and phenylalanine included. Left in the record is the CDR3 DNA by itself, 51 bases read in frame from the first base.